This paragraph reports one T cell receptor beta chain. Antigen: not known. The sample is drawn from a study of human T cells and chemical hapten exposure. Overall study context: Doses of diphenylcyclopropenone went to the patients' scalps weekly throughout the approximately 25-week study.

The CDR3 consists of 14 residues. Trimming removed 2 bases from V and 0 bases from J, with 7 bases in between. The germline V gene has CDR1 KGHSH and CDR2 LQKENI. Individual cDNA molecules received unique molecular identifiers in the library. MiXCR was run by TCRdb on the RACE reads, yielding one entry per CDR3 protein. The profile covers fewer than 95,000 distinct CDR3 sequences, with under 12% appearing a single time and 2% to 2.5% taken by the ten largest. Study results and caveats: As patch test score rose, PT1 expanded TCR counts tended to rise as well.

Time point of the sample: patch test 1, 2 weeks after DPC sensitization. Treatment in this sample: therapeutic diphenylcyclopropenone sensitization with weekly scalp DPC. Each patch test followed a blood draw. This sequence was found in a man aged 40-50 years with alopecia areata. Some clones in this sample may be carry-over from other donors' samples. The genes are TRBV18 and TRBJ1-1; possibly TRBD1 for D (5 bases). The material was whole blood, obtained in connection with sensitization to the hapten diphenylcyclopropenone (DPC). The CDR3 loop reads CASSPSGLNTEAFF. In nucleotides, the CDR3 is TGTGCCAGCTCACCATCAGGGCTGAACACTGAAGCTTTCTTT.